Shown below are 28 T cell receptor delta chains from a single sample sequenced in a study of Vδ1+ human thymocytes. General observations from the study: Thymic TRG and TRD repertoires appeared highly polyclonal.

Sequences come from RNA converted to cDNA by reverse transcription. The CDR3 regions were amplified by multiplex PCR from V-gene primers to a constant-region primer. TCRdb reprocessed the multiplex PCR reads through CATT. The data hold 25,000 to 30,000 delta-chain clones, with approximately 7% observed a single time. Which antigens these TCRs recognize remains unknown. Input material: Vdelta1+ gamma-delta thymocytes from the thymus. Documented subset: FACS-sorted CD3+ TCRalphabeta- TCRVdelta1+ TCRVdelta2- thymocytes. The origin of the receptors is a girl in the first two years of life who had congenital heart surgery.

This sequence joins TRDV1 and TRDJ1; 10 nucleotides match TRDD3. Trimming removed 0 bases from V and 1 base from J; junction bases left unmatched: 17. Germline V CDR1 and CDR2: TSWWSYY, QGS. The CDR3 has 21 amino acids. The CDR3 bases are TGTGCTCTTGGGGAACTTTTCCCACAATACCGTTACTGGGGGATCACCGATAAACTCATCTTT. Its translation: CALGELFPQYRYWGITDKLIF.

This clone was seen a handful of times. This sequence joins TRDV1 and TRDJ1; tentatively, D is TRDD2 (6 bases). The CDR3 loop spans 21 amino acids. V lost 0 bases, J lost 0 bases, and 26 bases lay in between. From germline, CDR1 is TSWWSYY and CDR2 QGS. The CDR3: CALGELSEGPLLPGYTDKLIF. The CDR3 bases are TGTGCTCTTGGGGAACTAAGCGAGGGACCCCTCCTACCAGGGTACACCGATAAACTCATCTTT.

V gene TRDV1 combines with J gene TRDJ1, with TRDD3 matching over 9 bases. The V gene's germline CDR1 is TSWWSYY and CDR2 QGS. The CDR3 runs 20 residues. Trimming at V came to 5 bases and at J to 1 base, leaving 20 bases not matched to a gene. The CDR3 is CALGPRTALWGMNPTDKLIF. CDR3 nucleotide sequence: TGTGCTCTTGGGCCCAGAACGGCCCTCTGGGGGATGAATCCCACCGATAAACTCATCTTT.

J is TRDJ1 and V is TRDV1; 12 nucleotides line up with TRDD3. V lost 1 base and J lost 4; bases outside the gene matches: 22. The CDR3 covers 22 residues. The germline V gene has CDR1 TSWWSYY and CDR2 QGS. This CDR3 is CALGERNLVLGDTHFSGDKLIF. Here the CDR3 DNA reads TGTGCTCTTGGGGAACGAAACCTAGTACTGGGGGATACCCATTTTTCTGGCGATAAACTCATCTTT.

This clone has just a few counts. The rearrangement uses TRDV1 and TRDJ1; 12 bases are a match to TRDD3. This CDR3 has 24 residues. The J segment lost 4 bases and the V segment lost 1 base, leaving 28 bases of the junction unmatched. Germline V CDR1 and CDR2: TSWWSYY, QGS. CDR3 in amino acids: CALGEPSLRYPTGGYSLEVDKLIF. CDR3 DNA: TGTGCTCTTGGGGAACCCTCCCTACGATATCCTACTGGGGGATACTCTTTGGAGGTCGATAAACTCATCTTT.

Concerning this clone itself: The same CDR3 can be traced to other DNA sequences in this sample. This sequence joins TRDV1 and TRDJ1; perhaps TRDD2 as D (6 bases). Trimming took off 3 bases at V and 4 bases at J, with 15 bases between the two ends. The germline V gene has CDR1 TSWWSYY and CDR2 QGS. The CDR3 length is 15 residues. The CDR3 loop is CALGEPLLPHDKLIF. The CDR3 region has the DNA TGTGCTCTTGGGGAGCCCCTCCTTCCCCACGATAAACTCATCTTT.

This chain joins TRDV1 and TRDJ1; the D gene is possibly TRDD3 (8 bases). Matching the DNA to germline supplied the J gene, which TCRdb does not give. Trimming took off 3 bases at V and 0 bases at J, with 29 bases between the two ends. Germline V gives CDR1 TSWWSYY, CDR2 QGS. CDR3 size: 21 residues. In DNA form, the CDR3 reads TGTGCTCTTGGGGAGAGTTTCCTACAGGATACTGGGGGTCCGTACACCGATAAACTCATCTTT. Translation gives CALGESFLQDTGGPYTDKLIF.

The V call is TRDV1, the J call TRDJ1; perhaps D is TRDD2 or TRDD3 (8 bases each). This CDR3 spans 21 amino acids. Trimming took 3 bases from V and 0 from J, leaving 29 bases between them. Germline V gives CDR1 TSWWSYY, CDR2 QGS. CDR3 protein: CALGDLFLRGWGIQDTDKLIF. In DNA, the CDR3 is TGTGCTCTTGGGGATCTCTTCCTACGGGGTTGGGGGATCCAGGACACCGATAAACTCATCTTT.

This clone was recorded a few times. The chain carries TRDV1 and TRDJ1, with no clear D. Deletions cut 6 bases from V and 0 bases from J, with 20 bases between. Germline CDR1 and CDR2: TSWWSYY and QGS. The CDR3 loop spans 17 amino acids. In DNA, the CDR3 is TGTGCTCTTGGCGTTGAACCCCTAGCGAACCACACCGATAAACTCATCTTT. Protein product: CALGVEPLANHTDKLIF.

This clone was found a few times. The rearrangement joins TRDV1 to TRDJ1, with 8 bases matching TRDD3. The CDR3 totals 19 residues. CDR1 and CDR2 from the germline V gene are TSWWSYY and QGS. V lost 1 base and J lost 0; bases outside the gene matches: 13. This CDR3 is CALGEPGPGGHDYTDKLIF. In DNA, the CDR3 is TGTGCTCTTGGGGAACCGGGCCCTGGGGGACACGATTACACCGATAAACTCATCTTT.

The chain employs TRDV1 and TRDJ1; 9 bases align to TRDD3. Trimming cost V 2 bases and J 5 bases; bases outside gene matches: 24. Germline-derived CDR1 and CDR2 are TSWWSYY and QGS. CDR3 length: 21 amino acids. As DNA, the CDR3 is TGTGCTCTTGGGGAATACCTTTCCAACCCGGGGGGATACAGAGTTATAGATAAACTCATCTTT. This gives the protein CALGEYLSNPGGYRVIDKLIF.

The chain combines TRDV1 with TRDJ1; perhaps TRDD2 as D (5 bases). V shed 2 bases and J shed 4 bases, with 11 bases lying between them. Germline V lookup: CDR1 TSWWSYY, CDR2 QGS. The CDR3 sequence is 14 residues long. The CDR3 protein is CALGEAFFGDKLIF. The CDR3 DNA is TGTGCTCTTGGGGAAGCCTTCTTTGGCGATAAACTCATCTTT.

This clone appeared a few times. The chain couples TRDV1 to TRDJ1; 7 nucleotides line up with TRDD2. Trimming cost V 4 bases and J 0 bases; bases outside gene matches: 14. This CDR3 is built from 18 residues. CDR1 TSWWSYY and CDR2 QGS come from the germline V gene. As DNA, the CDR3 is TGTGCTCTTGGGGCCGTGGAGTTCCTACCGGAACACACCGATAAACTCATCTTT. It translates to CALGAVEFLPEHTDKLIF.

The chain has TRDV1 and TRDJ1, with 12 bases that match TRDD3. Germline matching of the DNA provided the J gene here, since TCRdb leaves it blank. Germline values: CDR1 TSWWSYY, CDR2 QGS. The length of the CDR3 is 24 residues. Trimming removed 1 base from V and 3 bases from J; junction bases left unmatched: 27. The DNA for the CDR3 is TGTGCTCTTGGGGAACCACATATTCCTTCCTACTGGGGGATACCTGGTACTTGGGCCGATAAACTCATCTTT. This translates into CALGEPHIPSYWGIPGTWADKLIF.

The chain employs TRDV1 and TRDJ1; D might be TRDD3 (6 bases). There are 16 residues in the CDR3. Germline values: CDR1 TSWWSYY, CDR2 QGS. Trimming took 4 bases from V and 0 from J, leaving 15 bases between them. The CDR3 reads CALGVLRGTHTDKLIF. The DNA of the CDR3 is TGTGCTCTTGGGGTGCTAAGGGGGACCCACACCGATAAACTCATCTTT.

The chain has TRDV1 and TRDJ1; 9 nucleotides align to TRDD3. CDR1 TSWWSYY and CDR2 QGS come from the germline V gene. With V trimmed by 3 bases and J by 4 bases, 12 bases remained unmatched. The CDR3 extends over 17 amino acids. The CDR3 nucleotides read TGTGCTCTTGGGGATCGTGGGGCTGGGGGATTGAGCGATAAACTCATCTTT. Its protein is CALGDRGAGGLSDKLIF.

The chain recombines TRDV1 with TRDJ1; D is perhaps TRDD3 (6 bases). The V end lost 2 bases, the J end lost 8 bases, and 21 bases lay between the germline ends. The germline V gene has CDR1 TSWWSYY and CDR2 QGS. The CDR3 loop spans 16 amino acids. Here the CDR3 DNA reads TGTGCTCTTGGGGAAGTACGCGTTGGGGGCCCCAGGAAACTCATCTTT. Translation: CALGEVRVGGPRKLIF.

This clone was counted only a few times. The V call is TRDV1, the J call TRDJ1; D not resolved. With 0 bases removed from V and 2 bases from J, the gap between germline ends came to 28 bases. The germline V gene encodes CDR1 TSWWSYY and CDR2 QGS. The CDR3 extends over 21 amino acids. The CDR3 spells CALGELEERIPPQGLTDKLIF. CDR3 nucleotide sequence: TGTGCTCTTGGGGAACTTGAGGAACGGATCCCTCCGCAGGGGTTGACCGATAAACTCATCTTT.

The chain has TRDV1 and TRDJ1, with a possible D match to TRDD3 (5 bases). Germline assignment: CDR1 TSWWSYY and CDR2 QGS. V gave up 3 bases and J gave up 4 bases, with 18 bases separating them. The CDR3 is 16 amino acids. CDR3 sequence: CALGEWVTRGHDKLIF. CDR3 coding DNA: TGTGCTCTTGGGGAGTGGGTCACCAGGGGACACGATAAACTCATCTTT.

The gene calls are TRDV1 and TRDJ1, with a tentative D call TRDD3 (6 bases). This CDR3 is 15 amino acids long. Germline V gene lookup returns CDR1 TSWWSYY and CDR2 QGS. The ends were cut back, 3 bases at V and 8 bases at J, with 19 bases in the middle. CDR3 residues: CALGDLGGPGRKLIF. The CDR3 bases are TGTGCTCTTGGGGACCTTGGGGGCCCTGGGAGGAAACTCATCTTT.

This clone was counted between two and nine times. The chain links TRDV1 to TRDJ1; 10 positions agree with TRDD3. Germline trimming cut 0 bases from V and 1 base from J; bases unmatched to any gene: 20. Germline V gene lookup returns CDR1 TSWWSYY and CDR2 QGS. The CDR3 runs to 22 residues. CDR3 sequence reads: CALGELEPLLGDSLGRTDKLIF. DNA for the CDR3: TGTGCTCTTGGGGAACTAGAGCCCCTCCTGGGGGATAGTTTAGGGCGCACCGATAAACTCATCTTT.

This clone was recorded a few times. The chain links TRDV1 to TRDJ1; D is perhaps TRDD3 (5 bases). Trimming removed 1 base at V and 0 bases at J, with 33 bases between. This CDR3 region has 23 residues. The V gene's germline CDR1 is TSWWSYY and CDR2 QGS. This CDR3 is CALGEQSTSHTNHVGPYTDKLIF. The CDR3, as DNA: TGTGCTCTTGGGGAACAGTCGACCTCCCATACGAATCATGTGGGTCCGTACACCGATAAACTCATCTTT.

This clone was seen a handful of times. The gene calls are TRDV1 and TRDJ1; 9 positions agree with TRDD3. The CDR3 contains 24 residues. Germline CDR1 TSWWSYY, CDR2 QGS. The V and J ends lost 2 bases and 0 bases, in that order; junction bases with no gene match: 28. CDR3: CALGEGVFPSSLGDGTPYTDKLIF. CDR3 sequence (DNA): TGTGCTCTTGGGGAAGGCGTCTTCCCTTCCTCTCTGGGGGATGGGACACCGTACACCGATAAACTCATCTTT.

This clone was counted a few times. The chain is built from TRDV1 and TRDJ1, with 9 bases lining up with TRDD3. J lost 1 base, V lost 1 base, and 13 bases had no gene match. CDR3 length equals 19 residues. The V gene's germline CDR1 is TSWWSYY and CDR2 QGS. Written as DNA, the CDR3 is TGTGCTCTTGGGGAACCTCTCGGGCGTGGGGGATATCTCACCGATAAACTCATCTTT. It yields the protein CALGEPLGRGGYLTDKLIF.

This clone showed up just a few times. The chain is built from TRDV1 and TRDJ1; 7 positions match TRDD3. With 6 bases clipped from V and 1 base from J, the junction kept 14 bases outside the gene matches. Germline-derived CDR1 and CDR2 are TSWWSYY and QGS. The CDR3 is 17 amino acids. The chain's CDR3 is CALGPKEDTRSTDKLIF. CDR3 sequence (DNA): TGTGCTCTTGGACCAAAGGAGGATACGAGGTCCACCGATAAACTCATCTTT.

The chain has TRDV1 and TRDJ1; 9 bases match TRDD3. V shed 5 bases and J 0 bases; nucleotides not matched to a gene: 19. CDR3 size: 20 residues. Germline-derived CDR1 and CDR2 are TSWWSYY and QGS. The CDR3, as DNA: TGTGCTCTTGGGAAACCCATAGCAAGGGACTGGGGGACTCACACCGATAAACTCATCTTT. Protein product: CALGKPIARDWGTHTDKLIF.

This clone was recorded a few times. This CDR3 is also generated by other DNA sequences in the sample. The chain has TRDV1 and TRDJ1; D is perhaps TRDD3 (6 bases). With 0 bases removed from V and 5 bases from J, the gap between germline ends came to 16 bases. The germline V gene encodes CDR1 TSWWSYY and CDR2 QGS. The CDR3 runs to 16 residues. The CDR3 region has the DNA TGTGCTCTTGGGGAACTTATTGGGCGGCTGGGGGATAAACTCATCTTT. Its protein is CALGELIGRLGDKLIF.

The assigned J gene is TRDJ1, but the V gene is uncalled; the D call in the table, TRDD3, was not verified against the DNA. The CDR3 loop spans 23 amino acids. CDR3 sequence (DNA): TGTGCTCTTGGGGAACTTCTGCCAAACCTTCGGTACTGGGGGATACAAAGGACCGATAAACTCATCTTT. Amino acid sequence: CALGELLPNLRYWGIQRTDKLIF.